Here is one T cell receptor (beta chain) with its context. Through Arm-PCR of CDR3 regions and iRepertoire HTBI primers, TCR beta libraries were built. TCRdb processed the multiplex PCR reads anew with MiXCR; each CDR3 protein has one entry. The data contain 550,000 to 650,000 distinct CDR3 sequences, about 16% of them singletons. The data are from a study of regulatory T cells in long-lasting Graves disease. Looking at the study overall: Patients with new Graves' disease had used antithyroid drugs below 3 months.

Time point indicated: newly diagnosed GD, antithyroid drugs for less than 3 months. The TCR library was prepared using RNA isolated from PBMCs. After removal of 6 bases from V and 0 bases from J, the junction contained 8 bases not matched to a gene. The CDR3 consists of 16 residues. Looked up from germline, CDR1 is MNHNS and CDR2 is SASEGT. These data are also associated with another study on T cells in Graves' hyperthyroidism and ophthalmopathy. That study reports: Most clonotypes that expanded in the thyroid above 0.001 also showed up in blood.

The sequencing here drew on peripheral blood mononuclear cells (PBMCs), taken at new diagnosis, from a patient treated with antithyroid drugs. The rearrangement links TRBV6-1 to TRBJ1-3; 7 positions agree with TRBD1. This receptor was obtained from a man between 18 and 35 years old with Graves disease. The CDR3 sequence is CASSGTVSNSGNTIYF. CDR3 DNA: TGTGCCAGCAGCGGGACAGTTTCTAACTCTGGAAACACCATATATTTT.